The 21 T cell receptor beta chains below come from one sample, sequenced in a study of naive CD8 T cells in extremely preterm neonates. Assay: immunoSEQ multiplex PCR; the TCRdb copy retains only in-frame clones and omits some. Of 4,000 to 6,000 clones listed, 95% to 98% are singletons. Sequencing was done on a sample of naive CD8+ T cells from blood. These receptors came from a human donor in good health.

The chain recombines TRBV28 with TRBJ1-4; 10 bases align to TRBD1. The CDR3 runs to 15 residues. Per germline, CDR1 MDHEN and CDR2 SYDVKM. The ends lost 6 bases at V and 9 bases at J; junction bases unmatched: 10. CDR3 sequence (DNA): TGTGCCAGCAGGGGACAGGGGACTGATTTCAAAAAACTGTTTTTT. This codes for CASRGQGTDFKKLFF.

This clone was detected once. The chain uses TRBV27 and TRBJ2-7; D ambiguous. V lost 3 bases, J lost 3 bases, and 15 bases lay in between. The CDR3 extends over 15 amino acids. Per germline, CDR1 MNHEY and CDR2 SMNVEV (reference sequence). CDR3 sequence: CASSLGVPSGYEQYF. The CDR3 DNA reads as TGTGCCAGCAGTTTGGGCGTCCCGAGTGGCTACGAGCAGTACTTC.

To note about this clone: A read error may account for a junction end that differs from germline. CDR3 region: CASSSAYNERFF. The CDR3 DNA reads TGTGCCAGCAGCTCCGCCTACAATGAGCGGTTCTTC. The rearrangement joins TRBV7-2 to TRBJ2-1; D unclear. The CDR3 is 12 amino acids. Germline CDR1 reads SGHTA; CDR2 reads FQGNSA.

As DNA, the CDR3 is TGTGCCAGCAGTGTCCCCGGACTAGCGGGAGAAGACGGGGAGCTGTTTTTT. Amino acids: CASSVPGLAGEDGELFF. This rearrangement joins TRBV6-1 to TRBJ2-2, with 13 bases that match TRBD2. After removal of 4 bases from V and 7 bases from J, the junction contained 9 bases not matched to a gene. The CDR3 runs to 17 residues. Per the germline V gene, CDR1 is MNHNS and CDR2 is SASEGT.

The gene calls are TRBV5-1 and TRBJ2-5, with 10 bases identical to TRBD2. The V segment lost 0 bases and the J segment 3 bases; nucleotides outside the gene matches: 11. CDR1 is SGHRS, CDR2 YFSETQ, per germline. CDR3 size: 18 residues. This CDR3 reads CASSLDGTSATLEETQYF. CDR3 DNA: TGCGCCAGCAGCTTGGATGGGACTAGCGCAACCCTTGAAGAGACCCAGTACTTC.

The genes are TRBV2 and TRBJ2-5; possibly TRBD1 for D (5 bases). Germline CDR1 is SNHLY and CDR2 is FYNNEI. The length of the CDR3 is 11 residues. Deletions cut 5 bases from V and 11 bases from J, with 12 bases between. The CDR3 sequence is CASSSKKGQYF. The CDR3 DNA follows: TGTGCCAGCAGTTCGAAGAAGGGGCAGTACTTC.

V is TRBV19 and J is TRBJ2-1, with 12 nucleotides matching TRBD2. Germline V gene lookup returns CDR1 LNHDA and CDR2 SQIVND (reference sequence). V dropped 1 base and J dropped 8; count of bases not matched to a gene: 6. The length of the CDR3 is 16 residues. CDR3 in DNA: TGTGCCAGTAGTATAGGCGGACTAGCGGGAAGGGATGAGCAGTTCTTC. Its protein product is CASSIGGLAGRDEQFF.

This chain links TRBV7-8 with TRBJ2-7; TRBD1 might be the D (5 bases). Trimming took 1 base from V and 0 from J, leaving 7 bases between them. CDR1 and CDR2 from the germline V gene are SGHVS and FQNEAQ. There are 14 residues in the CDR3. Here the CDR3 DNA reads TGTGCCAGCAGCTTAGAAGGGGTCTCCTACGAGCAGTACTTC. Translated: CASSLEGVSYEQYF.

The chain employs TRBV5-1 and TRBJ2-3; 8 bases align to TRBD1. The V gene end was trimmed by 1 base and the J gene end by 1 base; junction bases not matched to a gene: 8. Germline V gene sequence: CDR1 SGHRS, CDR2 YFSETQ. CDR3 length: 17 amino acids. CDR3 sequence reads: CASSLKPLDRGTDTQYF. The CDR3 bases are TGCGCCAGCAGCTTGAAACCCCTGGACAGGGGCACAGATACGCAGTATTTT.

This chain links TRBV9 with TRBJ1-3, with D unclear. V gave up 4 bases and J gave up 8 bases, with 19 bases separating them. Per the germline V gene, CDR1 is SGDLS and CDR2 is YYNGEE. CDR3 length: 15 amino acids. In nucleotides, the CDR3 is TGTGCCAGCAGCCCGGACCTCGTGGAGAGGGACACCATATATTTT. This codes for CASSPDLVERDTIYF.

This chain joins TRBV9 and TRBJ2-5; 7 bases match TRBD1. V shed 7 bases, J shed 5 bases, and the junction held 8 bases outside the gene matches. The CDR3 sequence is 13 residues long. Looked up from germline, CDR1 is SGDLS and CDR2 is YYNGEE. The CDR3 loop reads CASGQGVRETQYF. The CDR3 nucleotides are TGTGCCAGCGGCCAGGGGGTTAGGGAGACCCAGTACTTC. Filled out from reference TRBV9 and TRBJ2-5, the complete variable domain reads DSGVTQTPKHLITATGQRVTLRCSPRSGDLSVYWYQQSLDQGLQFLIQYYNGEERAKGNILERFSAQQFPDLHSELNLSSLELGDSALYFCASGQGVRETQYFGPGTRLLVL.

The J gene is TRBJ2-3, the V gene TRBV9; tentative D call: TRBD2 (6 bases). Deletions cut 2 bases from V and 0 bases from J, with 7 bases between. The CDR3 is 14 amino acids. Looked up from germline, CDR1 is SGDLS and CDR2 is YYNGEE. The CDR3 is CASSVGGSTDTQYF. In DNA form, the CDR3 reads TGTGCCAGCAGCGTGGGAGGAAGCACAGATACGCAGTATTTT.

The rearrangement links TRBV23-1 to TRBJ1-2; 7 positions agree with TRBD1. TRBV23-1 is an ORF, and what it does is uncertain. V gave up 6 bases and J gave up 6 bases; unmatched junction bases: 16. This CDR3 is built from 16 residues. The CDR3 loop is CASSHKSFGQVHGYTF. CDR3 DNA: TGCGCCAGCAGCCACAAGTCCTTTGGACAGGTCCATGGCTACACCTTC.

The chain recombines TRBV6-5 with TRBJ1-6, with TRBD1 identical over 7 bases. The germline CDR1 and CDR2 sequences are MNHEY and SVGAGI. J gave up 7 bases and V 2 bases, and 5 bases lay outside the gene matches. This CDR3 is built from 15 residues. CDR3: CASSYGTAGNSPLHF. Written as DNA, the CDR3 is TGTGCCAGCAGTTACGGGACAGCTGGAAATTCACCCCTCCACTTT.

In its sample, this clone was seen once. The CDR3 loop is CASSVTSGTGLFF. The CDR3 nucleotides are TGTGCCAGCAGCGTAACTAGCGGGACTGGGTTGTTCTTC. This sequence joins TRBV9 and TRBJ2-1; TRBD2 agrees at 10 bases. The CDR3 runs 13 residues. The V gene's germline CDR1 is SGDLS and CDR2 YYNGEE. Trimming cost V 1 base and J 15 bases; bases outside gene matches: 7.

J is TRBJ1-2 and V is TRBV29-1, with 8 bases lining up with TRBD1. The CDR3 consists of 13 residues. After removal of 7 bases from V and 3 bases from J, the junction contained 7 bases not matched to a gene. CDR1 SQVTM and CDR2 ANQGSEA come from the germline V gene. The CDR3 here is CSAGTGFDYGYTF. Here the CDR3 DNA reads TGCAGCGCGGGGACAGGCTTTGACTATGGCTACACCTTC. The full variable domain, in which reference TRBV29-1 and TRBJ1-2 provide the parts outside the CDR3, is SAVISQKPSRDICQRGTSLTIQCQVDSQVTMMFWYRQQPGQSLTLIATANQGSEATYESGFVIDKFPISRPNLTFSTLTVSNMSPEDSSIYLCSAGTGFDYGYTFGSGTRLTVV.

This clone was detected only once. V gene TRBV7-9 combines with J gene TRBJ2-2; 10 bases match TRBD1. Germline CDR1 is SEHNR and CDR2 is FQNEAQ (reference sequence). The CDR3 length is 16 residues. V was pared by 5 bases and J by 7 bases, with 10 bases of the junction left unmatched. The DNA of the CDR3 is TGTGCCAGCAGCCACCGGGACAGGGGAAGGATCGGGGAGCTGTTTTTT. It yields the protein CASSHRDRGRIGELFF. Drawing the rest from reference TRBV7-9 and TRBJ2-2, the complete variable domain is DTGVSQNPRHKITKRGQNVTFRCDPISEHNRLYWYRQTLGQGPEFLTYFQNEAQLEKSRLLSDRFSAERPKGSFSTLEIQRTEQGDSAMYLCASSHRDRGRIGELFFGEGSRLTVL.

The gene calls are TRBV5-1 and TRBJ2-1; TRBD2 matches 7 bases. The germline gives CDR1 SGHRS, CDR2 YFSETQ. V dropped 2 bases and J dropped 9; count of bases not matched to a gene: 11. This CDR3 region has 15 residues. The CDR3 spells CASSFTTSQPAEQFF. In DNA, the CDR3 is TGCGCCAGCAGCTTCACGACTAGCCAGCCGGCTGAGCAGTTCTTC.

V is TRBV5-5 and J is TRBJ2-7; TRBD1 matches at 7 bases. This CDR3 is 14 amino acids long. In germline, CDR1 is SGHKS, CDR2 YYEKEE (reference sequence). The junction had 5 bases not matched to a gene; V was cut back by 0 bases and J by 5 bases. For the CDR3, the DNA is TGTGCCAGCAGCTTGGGACAGGGTACGGACGAGCAGTACTTC. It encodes CASSLGQGTDEQYF.

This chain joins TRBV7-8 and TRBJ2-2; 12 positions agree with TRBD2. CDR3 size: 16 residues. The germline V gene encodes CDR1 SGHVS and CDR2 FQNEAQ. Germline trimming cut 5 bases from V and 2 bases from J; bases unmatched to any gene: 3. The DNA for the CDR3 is TGTGCCAGCAGCCCCGGACTAGCGGGAAACACCGGGGAGCTGTTTTTT. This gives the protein CASSPGLAGNTGELFF.

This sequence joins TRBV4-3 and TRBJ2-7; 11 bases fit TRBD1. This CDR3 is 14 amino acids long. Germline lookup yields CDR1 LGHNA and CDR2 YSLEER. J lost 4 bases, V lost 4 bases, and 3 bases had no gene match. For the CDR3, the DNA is TGCGCCAGCAGCCCCGGGACAGGGGGTTACGAGCAGTACTTC. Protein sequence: CASSPGTGGYEQYF.